This passage covers 31 T cell receptor beta chains from one sample sequenced in a study of blood T cell repertoires in COVID-19. Clones were read by immunoSEQ multiplex PCR, and TCRdb kept only the in-frame ones, dropping some. The profile shows about 220,000 clones, roughly 84% of them singletons. The material sequenced was PBMCs or T cells enriched from blood (not recorded which). These receptors came from a woman aged 40 to 50 who had recovered from COVID-19.

The chain joins TRBV5-1 to TRBJ2-3; a weak D match, TRBD2 (6 bases). From germline, CDR1 is SGHRS and CDR2 YFSETQ. The V and J ends lost 4 bases and 0 bases respectively, with 15 bases between them. This CDR3 contains 16 residues. CDR3 region: CASSPAERASTDTQYF. CDR3 nucleotide sequence: TGCGCCAGCAGCCCCGCCGAGCGGGCGAGCACAGATACGCAGTATTTT.

The V and J genes are TRBV11-2 and TRBJ1-1; maybe TRBD1 (5 bases). Trimming stripped 1 base from V and 3 bases from J, with 18 bases between. CDR3 size: 17 residues. Germline V gene lookup returns CDR1 SGHAT and CDR2 FQNNGV. CDR3 nucleotide sequence: TGTGCCAGCAGCTTAGCCGGGTTAGGGGTACGGGACACTGAAGCTTTCTTT. As protein: CASSLAGLGVRDTEAFF.

The CDR3 loop is CASAVNTGTTNTGELFF. CDR3 nucleotides: TGTGCTAGTGCCGTAAATACCGGGACTACGAACACCGGGGAGCTGTTTTTT. V is TRBV12-5 and J is TRBJ2-2; 7 bases fit TRBD2. Per germline, CDR1 LGHNT and CDR2 FRNRAP. This CDR3 region has 17 residues. V shed 7 bases and J 0 bases; nucleotides not matched to a gene: 11.

The chain couples TRBV3-1 (or the pseudogene TRBV3-2) to TRBJ2-4, with D possibly being TRBD1 (6 bases). CDR3 length: 15 residues. The germline CDR1 and CDR2 sequences are LGHDT and YNNKEL (reference sequence). V lost 1 base, J lost 6 bases, and 13 bases lay in between. CDR3 residues: CASSQGRGALNIQYF. The CDR3, as DNA: TGTGCCAGCAGCCAAGGCAGGGGAGCGCTAAACATTCAGTACTTC.

The chain combines TRBV30 with TRBJ2-3; 8 bases are a match to TRBD2. The CDR3 contains 15 residues. V was pared by 2 bases and J by 3 bases, with 7 bases of the junction left unmatched. Germline V lookup: CDR1 GTSNPN, CDR2 SVGIG (reference sequence). CDR3 in amino acids: CAWSFRGGRTDTQYF. The CDR3 region has the DNA TGTGCCTGGAGTTTCAGGGGCGGGAGGACAGATACGCAGTATTTT.

The rearrangement links TRBV12-5 to TRBJ1-1; weak D call: TRBD1 (6 bases). CDR3 size: 13 residues. From germline, CDR1 is LGHNT and CDR2 FRNRAP. Trimming cost V 2 bases and J 4 bases, with 8 bases left between them. As DNA, the CDR3 is TGTGCTAGTGGTTTGACCAGGGGCACTGAAGCTTTCTTT. Encoded protein: CASGLTRGTEAFF. Full variable domain (rest looked up from reference TRBV12-5 and TRBJ1-1): DARVTQTPRHKVTEMGQEVTMRCQPILGHNTVFWYRQTMMQGLELLAYFRNRAPLDDSGMPKDRFSAEMPDATLATLKIQPSEPRDSAVYFCASGLTRGTEAFFGQGTRLTVV.

This sequence joins TRBV3-1 (or the pseudogene TRBV3-2) and TRBJ1-2; 7 bases line up with TRBD1. This CDR3 is built from 18 residues. Trimming took 4 bases from V and 0 from J; bases not matched to a gene: 14. Germline V gene sequence: CDR1 LGHDT, CDR2 YNNKEL (reference sequence). In DNA form, the CDR3 reads TGTGCCAGCAGCCCGACTGGCCCGGACAGGTTTGCTAACTATGGCTACACCTTC. It specifies CASSPTGPDRFANYGYTF.

The V gene is TRBV6-4, the J gene TRBJ1-1, with TRBD1 as a possible D gene (5 bases). V gave up 4 bases and J gave up 4 bases, with 13 bases separating them. Germline V gene lookup returns CDR1 MRHNA and CDR2 SNTAGT. The CDR3 totals 14 residues. DNA of the CDR3: TGTGCCAGCAGTGTTCCCCAGGGACTCACTGAAGCTTTCTTT. Residues: CASSVPQGLTEAFF.

This sequence joins TRBV6-4 and TRBJ2-1, with D unresolved. CDR1 and CDR2 (germline): MRHNA, SNTAGT. The CDR3 contains 13 residues. Trimming left V 6 bases short and J 3 bases short, with 9 bases between. CDR3 region: CASSPENYNEQFF. The CDR3, as DNA: TGTGCCAGCAGCCCCGAGAACTACAATGAGCAGTTCTTC.

This clone was counted a few times. The CDR3 DNA reads TGCGCCAGCAGCCAAGCCGGGACAGGGGGATATCAGCCCCAGCATTTT. Protein sequence: CASSQAGTGGYQPQHF. The chain uses TRBV4-1 and TRBJ1-5, with 11 bases aligning to TRBD1. The germline V gene has CDR1 MGHRA and CDR2 YSYEKL. This CDR3 region has 16 residues. Trimming removed 1 base from V and 5 bases from J; junction bases left unmatched: 4.

The V gene is TRBV28, the J gene TRBJ1-1, with D unresolved. The CDR3 loop spans 13 amino acids. Trimming took off 8 bases at V and 1 base at J, with 11 bases between the two ends. Germline CDR1 is MDHEN and CDR2 is SYDVKM. CDR3 amino acids: CASGREWNTEAFF. The CDR3 nucleotides read TGTGCCAGCGGGAGGGAATGGAACACTGAAGCTTTCTTT.

The chain uses TRBV11-2 and TRBJ2-1, with 10 bases identical to TRBD2. Germline CDR1 SGHAT, CDR2 FQNNGV. CDR3 length equals 17 residues. J was trimmed by 4 bases and V by 1 base; bases with no gene match: 7. The CDR3 loop reads CASSLAPSGSGYNEQFF. CDR3 bases: TGTGCCAGCAGCTTAGCCCCTAGCGGGAGCGGTTACAATGAGCAGTTCTTC.

The V gene is TRBV7-9, the J gene TRBJ2-1; 10 nucleotides match TRBD2. The germline V gene has CDR1 SEHNR and CDR2 FQNEAQ (reference sequence). The trim removed 0 bases at V and 5 bases at J, leaving 7 bases unmatched. The CDR3 runs 17 residues. CDR3 coding DNA: TGTGCCAGCAGCTTAGCCTGGGGACTAGCGAACGACAATGAGCAGTTCTTC. Its protein is CASSLAWGLANDNEQFF. Full variable domain (outside the CDR3, taken from reference TRBV7-9 and TRBJ2-1): DTGVSQNPRHKITKRGQNVTFRCDPISEHNRLYWYRQTLGQGPEFLTYFQNEAQLEKSRLLSDRFSAERPKGSFSTLEIQRTEQGDSAMYLCASSLAWGLANDNEQFFGPGTRLTVL.

This clone was seen a single time. The chain joins TRBV6-4 to TRBJ2-2; tentative D call: TRBD1 (6 bases). The V and J ends lost 2 bases and 1 base respectively, with 11 bases between them. Germline V CDR1 and CDR2: MRHNA, SNTAGT. The CDR3 runs 16 residues. The CDR3 coding sequence is TGTGCCAGCAGTGACCGATACAGGGTGAACACCGGGGAGCTGTTTTTT. This translates into CASSDRYRVNTGELFF.

This chain uses TRBV14 with TRBJ2-2, with 10 bases lining up with TRBD1. Trimming removed 3 bases from V and 7 bases from J; junction bases left unmatched: 11. The CDR3 consists of 17 residues. Germline CDR1 SGHDN, CDR2 FVKESK. CDR3 DNA: TGTGCCAGCAGCCACCGGGACAGGGGTTATCCGGGCGGGGAGCTGTTTTTT. Translation gives CASSHRDRGYPGGELFF. Variable domain in full (rest from reference TRBV14 and TRBJ2-2): EAGVTQFPSHSVIEKGQTVTLRCDPISGHDNLYWYRRVMGKEIKFLLHFVKESKQDESGMPNNRFLAERTGGTYSTLKVQPAELEDSGVYFCASSHRDRGYPGGELFFGEGSRLTVL.

V gene TRBV3-1 (or the pseudogene TRBV3-2) combines with J gene TRBJ2-7, with 11 bases matching TRBD2. The germline V gene has CDR1 LGHDT and CDR2 YNNKEL (reference sequence). Losses at the gene ends were 4 bases for V and 4 bases for J; bases not matched to a gene: 3. CDR3 length: 14 amino acids. CDR3 DNA: TGTGCCAGCAGCCCGGGACTAGCGGTTTACGAGCAGTACTTC. Amino acid sequence: CASSPGLAVYEQYF.

This clone was observed a single time. The gene calls are TRBV24-1 and TRBJ1-1; unclear D gene. V lost 3 bases and J 4 bases, leaving 11 bases between the germline ends. The CDR3 is 14 residues long. Per germline, CDR1 KGHDR and CDR2 SFDVKD. The CDR3 DNA reads as TGTGCCACCAGTGATACGGGGAAGGTCACTGAAGCTTTCTTT. It encodes CATSDTGKVTEAFF.

The chain links TRBV27 to TRBJ2-3, with a possible D match to TRBD2 (6 bases). Germline-derived CDR1 and CDR2 are MNHEY and SMNVEV (reference sequence). This CDR3 has 18 residues. V shed 2 bases and J shed 2 bases, with 20 bases lying between them. CDR3 region: CASSLGLPEGPHTDTQYF. Written as DNA, the CDR3 is TGTGCCAGCAGTTTAGGGCTCCCGGAGGGGCCCCACACAGATACGCAGTATTTT.

The rearrangement joins TRBV7-9 to TRBJ2-5; 13 bases are shared with TRBD2. Germline loops: CDR1 SEHNR, CDR2 FQNEAQ (reference sequence). V was pared by 5 bases and J by 5 bases, with 8 bases of the junction left unmatched. This CDR3 comprises 16 residues. The CDR3 loop is CASSPGTSGNHETQYF. The DNA for the CDR3 is TGTGCCAGCAGCCCAGGGACTAGCGGGAATCATGAGACCCAGTACTTC.

J is TRBJ2-3 and V is TRBV27; TRBD2 matches at 12 bases. Germline trimming cut 10 bases from V and 4 bases from J; bases unmatched to any gene: 12. This CDR3 has 16 residues. Germline lookup yields CDR1 MNHEY and CDR2 SMNVEV (reference sequence). The DNA for the CDR3 is TGTGCCACCTCACAAACTAGCGGGAGGTTCGCAGATACGCAGTATTTT. It codes for CATSQTSGRFADTQYF.

This sequence joins TRBV12-3 or TRBV12-4 and TRBJ2-7; 9 nucleotides line up with TRBD1. This CDR3 contains 13 residues. V lost 6 bases and J lost 3; bases outside the gene matches: 3. This chain's CDR3 is CASSPTGGYEQYF. The CDR3 region has the DNA TGTGCCAGCAGCCCGACAGGGGGCTACGAGCAGTACTTC.

The CDR3 loop reads CAAKVGNTGELFF. As DNA, the CDR3 is TGTGCCGCTAAAGTCGGGAACACCGGGGAGCTGTTTTTT. The chain is built from TRBV28 and TRBJ2-2; D unclear. V was pared by 11 bases and J by 1 base, with 11 bases between. This CDR3 is built from 13 residues. In germline, CDR1 is MDHEN, CDR2 SYDVKM.

The V gene is TRBV7-2, the J gene TRBJ2-2; D gene uncertain. V lost 2 bases and J 5 bases, leaving 18 bases between the germline ends. This CDR3 has 17 amino acids. The germline V gene has CDR1 SGHTA and CDR2 FQGNSA. This CDR3 is CASSLMYYTTFTGELFF. For the CDR3, the DNA is TGTGCCAGCAGCTTAATGTACTACACTACTTTTACCGGGGAGCTGTTTTTT.

This clone was picked up one time. The gene calls are TRBV9 and TRBJ2-1, with 7 bases identical to TRBD2. Germline trimming cut 3 bases from V and 9 bases from J; bases unmatched to any gene: 9. This CDR3 is built from 14 residues. The V gene's germline CDR1 is SGDLS and CDR2 YYNGEE. For the CDR3, the DNA is TGTGCCAGCAGCGGTGCGGGGAGGGCCGTTGAGCAGTTCTTC. Its protein is CASSGAGRAVEQFF.

The chain uses TRBV2 and TRBJ2-2, with 9 bases matching TRBD1. The CDR3 sequence is 15 residues long. Germline V gene sequence: CDR1 SNHLY, CDR2 FYNNEI. V trimming: 4 bases; J trimming: 0 bases; junction bases outside the gene matches: 0. The CDR3 DNA reads as TGTGCCAGCAGTGGACAGGGGGCGAACACCGGGGAGCTGTTTTTT. It is translated as CASSGQGANTGELFF.

The V call is TRBV5-4, the J call TRBJ1-1; 8 bases map to TRBD1. From germline, CDR1 is SGHNT and CDR2 YYREEE (reference sequence). This CDR3 region has 13 residues. V lost 4 bases to trimming and J lost 4 bases; unmatched junction nucleotides: 3. In DNA, the CDR3 is TGTGCCAGCAGCCCGACAGGGGTCACTGAAGCTTTCTTT. This codes for CASSPTGVTEAFF.

This clone was seen only a few times. The chain recombines TRBV18 with TRBJ2-2, with 11 bases fitting TRBD2. J gave up 5 bases and V 8 bases, and 16 bases lay outside the gene matches. CDR1 is KGHSH and CDR2 is LQKENI in the germline V gene. The CDR3 sequence is 18 residues long. CDR3 DNA: TGTGCCAGCACGATCCAGGGTGTTGCTAGCGGGAGGACCGGGGAGCTGTTTTTT. Its translation is CASTIQGVASGRTGELFF.

The chain uses TRBV14 and TRBJ1-1, with D perhaps TRBD1 (5 bases). Deletions cut 4 bases from V and 5 bases from J, with 11 bases between. In germline, CDR1 is SGHDN, CDR2 FVKESK. This CDR3 has 13 amino acids. The CDR3 bases are TGTGCCAGCAGCCTTTCAGGGTATACTGAAGCTTTCTTT. It translates to CASSLSGYTEAFF.

This rearrangement joins TRBV21-1 to TRBJ2-7; TRBD1 is the table's D call and was not checked against the DNA. TRBV21-1 is labeled a pseudogene. This CDR3 spans 16 amino acids. The CDR3 reads CASSRRTPNIMGEQYV. CDR3 in DNA: TGTGCCAGCAGCCGACGGACACCGAACATAATGGGGGAGCAGTACGTC.

This clone was counted between two and nine times. V is TRBV13 and J is TRBJ1-2; 9 bases are a match to TRBD1. V trimming: 7 bases; J trimming: 4 bases; junction bases outside the gene matches: 4. Germline V gene lookup returns CDR1 PRHDT and CDR2 FYEKMQ (reference sequence). The CDR3 is 13 residues long. The CDR3 loop is CASTSDRGYGYTF. For the CDR3, the DNA is TGTGCCAGCACCTCGGACAGGGGCTATGGCTACACCTTC. The full variable domain, rest sourced from reference TRBV13 and TRBJ1-2, is AAGVIQSPRHLIKEKRETATLKCYPIPRHDTVYWYQQGPGQDPQFLISFYEKMQSDKGSIPDRFSAQQFSDYHSELNMSSLELGDSALYFCASTSDRGYGYTFGSGTRLTVV.

The V gene is TRBV19, the J gene TRBJ1-2, with D perhaps TRBD1 (5 bases). Germline CDR1 reads LNHDA; CDR2 reads SQIVND (reference sequence). The length of the CDR3 is 13 residues. Trimming stripped 8 bases from V and 0 bases from J, with 10 bases between. CDR3 bases: TGTGCCAGTCTAGACAGAGCTAACTATGGCTACACCTTC. Translated: CASLDRANYGYTF.